This T cell receptor beta chain was sequenced in a study of shared clonotypes between healthy human individuals. Study-wide findings and caveats: Non-shared clonotypes had lower generation probabilities than those shared by all four donors. Few donors restricted represented genetic and exposure-history diversity. Estimated clonotype richness was generally higher in naive than memory subsets.

The germline V gene encodes CDR1 LNHDA and CDR2 SQIVND (reference sequence). CDR3 length equals 15 residues. The V gene end was trimmed by 5 bases and the J gene end by 4 bases; junction bases not matched to a gene: 8. This clone showed up just a few times. Its antigen is as yet unknown. Researchers ran the assay at a deep level. Only in-frame clones appear in the TCRdb table, and some are missing; sequencing was by immunoSEQ multiplex PCR. The sample carries hundreds of thousands of clones, more than 70% recorded once. The material sequenced was memory CD4+ T cells sorted from blood. Noted subset: CD45RA-negative fraction. The sequence was obtained from a woman under 40 in good health. The chain combines TRBV19 with TRBJ1-2, with 9 nucleotides matching TRBD1. For the CDR3, the DNA is TGTGCCAGTAGTGGACAGACAGGGGGACTCTATGGCTACACCTTC. This gives the protein CASSGQTGGLYGYTF.